One sample yielded the 7 T cell receptor beta chains listed below, sequenced in a study of shared clonotypes between healthy human individuals. TCRdb's copy holds only in-frame clones and misses some; the assay was immunoSEQ multiplex PCR. The table includes about a million clones, 65% to 75% detected once. The sample was memory CD4+ T cells sorted from blood. The subset denotes: CD45RA-negative fraction. The receptors shown here come from a man in his late teens or twenties in good health.

The rearrangement uses TRBV7-3 and TRBJ2-3; D is perhaps TRBD1 or TRBD2 (5 bases each). The CDR3 loop spans 17 amino acids. Germline-derived CDR1 and CDR2 are SGHTA and FQGTGA. With 5 bases removed from V and 0 bases from J, the gap between germline ends came to 18 bases. CDR3 coding DNA: TGTGCCAGCAGCCGACAAACCGGGACGGCTAGCACAGATACGCAGTATTTT. It specifies CASSRQTGTASTDTQYF.

This chain uses TRBV10-3 with TRBJ2-2; a weak D match, TRBD2 (6 bases). Germline lookup yields CDR1 ENHRY and CDR2 SYGVKD. The CDR3 length is 14 residues. Deletions cut 6 bases from V and 5 bases from J, with 13 bases between. The CDR3 DNA follows: TGTGCCATCAGCTCGGCCGGGGGAACCGGGGAGCTGTTTTTT. As protein: CAISSAGGTGELFF.

The chain joins TRBV6-5 to TRBJ2-1; 14 positions agree with TRBD2. The CDR3 has 16 residues. V gave up 0 bases and J gave up 8 bases; unmatched junction bases: 3. Per the germline V gene, CDR1 is MNHEY and CDR2 is SVGAGI. The CDR3 sequence is CASSYSGLAGVHEQFF. The CDR3 nucleotides read TGTGCCAGCAGTTACTCGGGACTAGCGGGAGTTCATGAGCAGTTCTTC.

The chain carries TRBV28 and TRBJ1-5; D possibly corresponds to TRBD1 (5 bases). The CDR3 extends over 15 amino acids. V was shortened by 3 bases and J by 6 bases, with 15 bases between the two germline ends. Germline CDR1 MDHEN, CDR2 SYDVKM. CDR3 sequence reads: CASSFTKTGGQPQHF. The CDR3 bases are TGTGCCAGCAGTTTCACCAAAACCGGGGGTCAGCCCCAGCATTTT. Filled out from reference TRBV28 and TRBJ1-5, the complete variable domain reads DVKVTQSSRYLVKRTGEKVFLECVQDMDHENMFWYRQDPGLGLRLIYFSYDVKMKEKGDIPEGYSVSREKKERFSLILESASTNQTSMYLCASSFTKTGGQPQHFGDGTRLSIL.

The CDR3 nucleotides are TGTGCCATCAGTGACAGATTAGATGAAAAACTGTTTTTT. Amino acids: CAISDRLDEKLFF. J is TRBJ1-4 and V is TRBV10-3; D call uncertain. This CDR3 comprises 13 residues. CDR1 and CDR2 (germline): ENHRY, SYGVKD. The V end lost 3 bases, the J end lost 6 bases, and 8 bases lay between the germline ends.

CDR3 in DNA: TGTGCCAGCAGCAAAGGGGAAGCAGGGTATGAGTATTCACCCCTCCACTTT. Translation: CASSKGEAGYEYSPLHF. V gene TRBV21-1 combines with J gene TRBJ1-6; TRBD1 reflects the table's D call only, with no check against the DNA. TRBV21-1 corresponds to a pseudogene. This CDR3 is 17 amino acids long.

This clone occurred a few times. The chain uses TRBV19 and TRBJ1-6; D unclear. Germline values: CDR1 LNHDA, CDR2 SQIVND (reference sequence). V was clipped by 4 bases and J by 10 bases, with 8 bases between them. This CDR3 spans 12 amino acids. CDR3 amino acids: CASSNRESPLHF. The CDR3 coding sequence is TGTGCCAGTAGTAATAGGGAATCACCCCTCCACTTT.